A selection of T cell receptor beta chains follows, all from one sample in a study of cytomegalovirus exposure and HLA in healthy donors. The method was immunoSEQ multiplex PCR; TCRdb's version includes in-frame clones alone and lacks a portion of them. The table lists around 130,000 clones, about two thirds of them singletons. The sample consisted of PBMCs. All receptors derive from a woman between 55 and 75 years old in good health and CMV-seropositive. Each CDR3 is given with its conserved first and last residue. Each record gives: J gene, D gene, clone size, V gene, CDR3 DNA, CDR3 protein. The D gene is left open where the match is weak. Clone size is not always given. Where it is, it says once, few, many or a class for expanded clones.

j_gene: TRBJ1-2; d_gene: -; abundance: -; v_gene: TRBV6-1; CDR3nt: TGTGCCAGCAGCCCCACGGTCCTCTATGGCTACACCTTC; CDR3aa: CASSPTVLYGYTF
j_gene: TRBJ1-4; d_gene: -; abundance: -; v_gene: TRBV5-1; CDR3nt: TGCGCCAGCAGCTTACAAGCAACTAATGAAAAACTGTTTTTT; CDR3aa: CASSLQATNEKLFF
j_gene: TRBJ2-1; d_gene: -; abundance: -; v_gene: TRBV9; CDR3nt: TGTGCCAGCAGCGTTGAGAGGGGGGGCCTCTACAATGAGCAGTTCTTC; CDR3aa: CASSVERGGLYNEQFF
j_gene: TRBJ2-3; d_gene: -; abundance: -; v_gene: TRBV7-8; CDR3nt: TGTGCCAGCAGCTTTACTAGCAAAGATACGCAGTATTTT; CDR3aa: CASSFTSKDTQYF
j_gene: TRBJ1-4; d_gene: TRBD1; abundance: -; v_gene: TRBV5-1; CDR3nt: TGCGCCAGCAGCTTGTTCCAGGGGGACAGCGGATATGAAAAACTGTTTTTT; CDR3aa: CASSLFQGDSGYEKLFF
j_gene: TRBJ2-5; d_gene: -; abundance: -; v_gene: TRBV12-5; CDR3nt: TGTGCTAGTGGTTTAACCCATGGGGCGGGGGAGACCCAGTACTTC; CDR3aa: CASGLTHGAGETQYF
j_gene: TRBJ2-1; d_gene: -; abundance: few; v_gene: TRBV7-6; CDR3nt: TGTGCCGCCGGCGGGGCCGCCTACAATGAGCAGTTCTTC; CDR3aa: CAAGGAAYNEQFF
j_gene: TRBJ2-5; d_gene: TRBD1; abundance: -; v_gene: TRBV5-1; CDR3nt: TGCGCCAGCAGCTCTACAGGGGGCATGGCGGAGACCCAGTACTTC; CDR3aa: CASSSTGGMAETQYF
j_gene: TRBJ1-4; d_gene: -; abundance: -; v_gene: TRBV5-1; CDR3nt: TGCGCCAGCAGCTTGGGCAGTTCAACTAATGAAAAACTGTTTTTT; CDR3aa: CASSLGSSTNEKLFF
j_gene: TRBJ2-2; d_gene: TRBD2; abundance: -; v_gene: TRBV19; CDR3nt: TGTGCCAGTAGTATTCCGCGGGGGGGCCGGCCCGGGGAGCTGTTTTTT; CDR3aa: CASSIPRGGRPGELFF
j_gene: TRBJ1-5; d_gene: TRBD1; abundance: -; v_gene: TRBV6-1; CDR3nt: TGTGCCAGCCGCGACAGGGGGCGAGATCAGCCCCAGCATTTT; CDR3aa: CASRDRGRDQPQHF
j_gene: TRBJ1-1; d_gene: -; abundance: -; v_gene: TRBV6-1; CDR3nt: TGTGCCAGCAGTGAAGCGGGATGGGGGGCTGAAGCTTTCTTT; CDR3aa: CASSEAGWGAEAFF
j_gene: TRBJ2-1; d_gene: TRBD2; abundance: -; v_gene: TRBV10-1; CDR3nt: TGCGCCAGCAGTGGGGGGGGAGGGAATGAGCAGTTCTTC; CDR3aa: CASSGGGGNEQFF
j_gene: TRBJ2-1; d_gene: TRBD2; abundance: -; v_gene: TRBV14; CDR3nt: TGTGCCAGCAGCTTAGCGGGTGCCTTCTCCTACAATGAGCAGTTCTTC; CDR3aa: CASSLAGAFSYNEQFF
j_gene: TRBJ1-3; d_gene: -; abundance: -; v_gene: TRBV6-5; CDR3nt: TGTGCCAGCAGGGCAGTCCCCTCTTCTGGAAACACCATATATTTT; CDR3aa: CASRAVPSSGNTIYF
j_gene: TRBJ1-2; d_gene: -; abundance: -; v_gene: TRBV27; CDR3nt: TGTGCCAGCAGTGCCCACGGGGGGAACGGCTACACCTTC; CDR3aa: CASSAHGGNGYTF
j_gene: TRBJ2-6; d_gene: -; abundance: -; v_gene: TRBV6-1; CDR3nt: TGTGCCAGCAGACTAGCTGGGGCCAACGTCCTGACTTTC; CDR3aa: CASRLAGANVLTF
j_gene: TRBJ2-1; d_gene: TRBD2; abundance: -; v_gene: TRBV13; CDR3nt: TGTGCCAGCAGCTTAATGCGGGGGGGTTCGGAGCAGTTCTTC; CDR3aa: CASSLMRGGSEQFF
j_gene: TRBJ2-7; d_gene: TRBD2; abundance: once; v_gene: TRBV12-5; CDR3nt: TGTGCTAGTGGTTTGGTAGCGGGGGGGCATCGTTACGAGCAGTACTTC; CDR3aa: CASGLVAGGHRYEQYF
j_gene: TRBJ2-2; d_gene: -; abundance: -; v_gene: TRBV7-9; CDR3nt: TGTGCCAGCAGCTTAAGGGGGTCCTCCGGGGAGCTGTTTTTT; CDR3aa: CASSLRGSSGELFF
j_gene: TRBJ1-1; d_gene: TRBD1; abundance: -; v_gene: TRBV29-1; CDR3nt: TGCAGCGCAAGGACAGGGGGCGAAGAAGCTTTCTTT; CDR3aa: CSARTGGEEAFF
j_gene: TRBJ2-5; d_gene: TRBD1; abundance: -; v_gene: TRBV5-1; CDR3nt: TGCGCCAGCAGCTTACAGGACAGGGGTCAAGAGACCCAGTACTTC; CDR3aa: CASSLQDRGQETQYF
j_gene: TRBJ2-7; d_gene: -; abundance: -; v_gene: TRBV27; CDR3nt: TGTGCCAGCAGTATCATGGACAAGTACGAGCAGTACTTC; CDR3aa: CASSIMDKYEQYF
j_gene: TRBJ2-5; d_gene: TRBD1; abundance: -; v_gene: TRBV2; CDR3nt: TGTGCCAGCAGTGCCGGACAGGGGTTGGAGACCCAGTACTTC; CDR3aa: CASSAGQGLETQYF
j_gene: TRBJ2-1; d_gene: -; abundance: -; v_gene: TRBV7-7; CDR3nt: TGTGCTAGCAGCTTAGCGAGTTACAATGAGCAGTTCTTC; CDR3aa: CASSLASYNEQFF
j_gene: TRBJ2-4; d_gene: -; abundance: once; v_gene: TRBV7-9; CDR3nt: TGTGCCAGCAGCTTAGACACCAAAAACATTCAGTACTTC; CDR3aa: CASSLDTKNIQYF
j_gene: TRBJ1-2; d_gene: TRBD1; abundance: -; v_gene: TRBV7-9; CDR3nt: TGTGCCAGCAGCCATCCTCAGGGGGCGAGGTATGGCTACACCTTC; CDR3aa: CASSHPQGARYGYTF
j_gene: TRBJ1-2; d_gene: TRBD1; abundance: -; v_gene: TRBV6-5; CDR3nt: TGTGCCAGCAGTTTCCGGGACAGGGCCTATGGCTACACCTTC; CDR3aa: CASSFRDRAYGYTF
j_gene: TRBJ2-7; d_gene: -; abundance: -; v_gene: TRBV19; CDR3nt: TGTGCCAGTAGTCAGGGTTTCGGGTACTCCTACGAGCAGTACTTC; CDR3aa: CASSQGFGYSYEQYF
j_gene: TRBJ1-1; d_gene: -; abundance: -; v_gene: TRBV7-9; CDR3nt: TGTGCCAGCAGCTTAGGACAGCTCATGAACACTGAAGCTTTCTTT; CDR3aa: CASSLGQLMNTEAFF
j_gene: TRBJ1-1; d_gene: TRBD1; abundance: -; v_gene: TRBV13; CDR3nt: TGTGCCAGCAGCTTAGTTCCTGGTGGTATGGACAGGGGCGCCTTAGTAGCTTTCTTT; CDR3aa: CASSLVPGGMDRGALVAFF
j_gene: TRBJ2-7; d_gene: TRBD1; abundance: -; v_gene: TRBV5-6; CDR3nt: TGTGCCAGCAGCTTGACAGGGGGACCACGGACCGAGCAGTACTTC; CDR3aa: CASSLTGGPRTEQYF
j_gene: TRBJ2-7; d_gene: -; abundance: -; v_gene: TRBV5-1; CDR3nt: TGCGCCAGCGCCCGGCAGGGGAGTTCCCACGAGCAGTACTTC; CDR3aa: CASARQGSSHEQYF
j_gene: TRBJ1-2; d_gene: -; abundance: -; v_gene: TRBV9; CDR3nt: TGTGCCAGCAGCGTAGCCGGGACAAACTATGGCTACACCTTC; CDR3aa: CASSVAGTNYGYTF
j_gene: TRBJ1-5; d_gene: -; abundance: once; v_gene: TRBV18; CDR3nt: TGTGCCAGCTCGCCTCGGACAGTAAGCAATCAGCCCCAGCATTTT; CDR3aa: CASSPRTVSNQPQHF
j_gene: TRBJ2-7; d_gene: -; abundance: once; v_gene: TRBV25-1; CDR3nt: TGTGCCAGCAGTCTTTTCTACGAGCAGTACTTC; CDR3aa: CASSLFYEQYF
j_gene: TRBJ2-2; d_gene: TRBD2; abundance: -; v_gene: TRBV6-1; CDR3nt: TGTGCCAGCAGTGCAACTAGCGGGGGGGCCGCCGGGGAGCTGTTTTTT; CDR3aa: CASSATSGGAAGELFF
j_gene: TRBJ2-5; d_gene: TRBD2; abundance: -; v_gene: TRBV6-5; CDR3nt: TGTGCCAGCAGCCGCGGGGGGTATGAGACCCAGTACTTC; CDR3aa: CASSRGGYETQYF
j_gene: TRBJ1-2; d_gene: -; abundance: -; v_gene: TRBV13; CDR3nt: TGTGCCAGCAGCAACGAAGGTGGGAGTGATGGCTACACCTTC; CDR3aa: CASSNEGGSDGYTF
j_gene: TRBJ1-6; d_gene: TRBD1; abundance: few; v_gene: TRBV18; CDR3nt: TGTGCCAGCTCACCCGGGACAGAAACACCCCTCCACTTT; CDR3aa: CASSPGTETPLHF
j_gene: TRBJ2-2; d_gene: -; abundance: -; v_gene: TRBV2; CDR3nt: TGTGCCAGCAGTGAATCGGGGTACTCCGGGGAGCTGTTTTTT; CDR3aa: CASSESGYSGELFF
j_gene: TRBJ2-7; d_gene: -; abundance: -; v_gene: TRBV9; CDR3nt: TGTGCCAGCAGCGTAGATGGTGACTACTACGAGCAGTACTTC; CDR3aa: CASSVDGDYYEQYF
j_gene: TRBJ1-2; d_gene: TRBD1; abundance: -; v_gene: TRBV7-3; CDR3nt: TGTGCCAGCAGCCCCACCCACAGGGGGCAGGACTATGGCTACACCTTC; CDR3aa: CASSPTHRGQDYGYTF
j_gene: TRBJ1-1; d_gene: TRBD1; abundance: -; v_gene: TRBV29-1; CDR3nt: TGCAGCGTTGTCGGGGGCGCAGGGGGCGCGTACACTGAAGCTTTCTTT; CDR3aa: CSVVGGAGGAYTEAFF
j_gene: TRBJ1-4; d_gene: -; abundance: -; v_gene: TRBV18; CDR3nt: TGTGCCTCGACAGCCGAGTCCAGGGGTAATGAAAAACTGTTTTTT; CDR3aa: CASTAESRGNEKLFF
j_gene: TRBJ1-5; d_gene: TRBD1; abundance: -; v_gene: TRBV29-1; CDR3nt: TGCAGCGTTGAAGAGGGACAGGGGCACAATCAGCCCCAGCATTTT; CDR3aa: CSVEEGQGHNQPQHF
j_gene: TRBJ2-5; d_gene: -; abundance: -; v_gene: TRBV25-1; CDR3nt: TGTGCCAGCCACTACCAAGAGACCCAGTACTTC; CDR3aa: CASHYQETQYF
j_gene: TRBJ1-2; d_gene: -; abundance: -; v_gene: TRBV5-6; CDR3nt: TGTGCCAGCAGCTTCCGGGGGGCTAGCTATGGCTACACCTTC; CDR3aa: CASSFRGASYGYTF
j_gene: TRBJ1-2; d_gene: TRBD1; abundance: -; v_gene: TRBV6-4; CDR3nt: TGTGCCAGCAGTGCCGGGGACAGGGAGGGCTATGGCTACACCTTC; CDR3aa: CASSAGDREGYGYTF
j_gene: TRBJ1-2; d_gene: -; abundance: -; v_gene: TRBV2; CDR3nt: TGTGCCAGTGATTCCCTGGGGGGGCAAGGCTATGGCTACACCTTC; CDR3aa: CASDSLGGQGYGYTF